This passage covers 28 T cell receptor beta chains from one sample sequenced in a study of T cells in tumors after PD-1 blockade. Clones were read by immunoSEQ multiplex PCR, and TCRdb kept only the in-frame ones, dropping some. The sample lists about 19,000 clones; 81% were seen once. The starting material was PBMCs, obtained after anti-PD-1 therapy. All receptors derive from a human donor with advanced basal cell or squamous cell carcinoma (not recorded which).

This clone was picked up one time. The chain carries TRBV5-1 and TRBJ1-2; weak D call: TRBD1 (6 bases). There are 12 residues in the CDR3. V was clipped by 2 bases and J by 6 bases, with 8 bases between them. The germline V gene has CDR1 SGHRS and CDR2 YFSETQ. The CDR3 loop reads CASSLQGDGYTF. For the CDR3, the DNA is TGCGCCAGCAGCTTACAGGGTGATGGCTACACCTTC.

This chain connects TRBV18 to TRBJ1-1; D is perhaps TRBD1 (6 bases). Trimming left V 3 bases short and J 6 bases short, with 35 bases between. Germline CDR1 is KGHSH and CDR2 is LQKENI. This CDR3 has 21 residues. The DNA for the CDR3 is TGTGCCAGCTCACCTCAACCTCGCGACGTACAGGGCCGCTATGAACGGGCTGAAGCTTTCTTT. Translated, it gives CASSPQPRDVQGRYERAEAFF.

This clone was seen a handful of times. The chain employs TRBV10-2 and TRBJ1-5; D gene ambiguous. The CDR3 contains 12 residues. CDR1 and CDR2 (germline): WSHSY, SAAADI. Trimming left V 3 bases short and J 12 bases short, with 12 bases between. CDR3 region: CASSEDGRVQHF. The CDR3 DNA reads as TGCGCCAGCAGTGAAGACGGTCGAGTCCAGCATTTT.

This clone has more than one count but fewer than ten. CDR3 loop: CASVGRGLNTEAFF. Written as DNA, the CDR3 is TGTGCCAGCGTAGGGAGAGGCTTGAACACTGAAGCTTTCTTT. The chain couples TRBV25-1 to TRBJ1-1; D is undetermined. This CDR3 region has 14 residues. CDR1 and CDR2 (germline): MGHDK, SYGVNS. V gave up 8 bases and J gave up 0 bases, with 13 bases separating them.

The rearrangement joins TRBV7-2 to TRBJ2-7; 8 nucleotides line up with TRBD1. The CDR3 has 13 amino acids. Germline V gene data show CDR1 as SGHTA and CDR2 as FQGNSA. Losses at the gene ends were 4 bases for V and 6 bases for J; bases not matched to a gene: 5. This chain's CDR3 is CASSSNGQGEQYF. CDR3 in DNA: TGTGCCAGCAGCTCCAATGGACAGGGCGAGCAGTACTTC.

The sample holds a few counts of this clone. The V gene is TRBV3-1 (or the pseudogene TRBV3-2), the J gene TRBJ1-2; TRBD1 is a possible D gene (5 bases). Trimming removed 4 bases at V and 2 bases at J, with 11 bases between. The CDR3 is 14 residues long. CDR1 LGHDT and CDR2 YNNKEL come from the germline V gene (reference sequence). CDR3 loop: CASSRGEGNYGYTF. For the CDR3, the DNA is TGTGCCAGCAGCCGGGGGGAGGGCAACTATGGCTACACCTTC.

This clone turned up a few times. The chain couples TRBV27 to TRBJ2-7; the match to TRBD1 covers 11 bases. The CDR3 is 16 amino acids. Per germline, CDR1 MNHEY and CDR2 SMNVEV (reference sequence). The trim removed 6 bases at V and 0 bases at J, leaving 7 bases unmatched. The chain's CDR3 is CASRPTGTGGSYEQYF. For the CDR3, the DNA is TGTGCCAGCAGACCAACCGGGACAGGGGGCTCCTACGAGCAGTACTTC.

This clone has only one observation. This chain links TRBV5-8 with TRBJ1-4, with 9 bases identical to TRBD1. The germline gives CDR1 SGHTS, CDR2 YDEGEE. V lost 4 bases and J lost 5; bases outside the gene matches: 12. The CDR3 consists of 17 residues. Here the CDR3 DNA reads TGTGCCAGCAGCAGAATCTTACAGGGGGCGGAGAATGAAAAACTGTTTTTT. It codes for CASSRILQGAENEKLFF.

The chain couples TRBV11-3 to TRBJ2-1; D uncertain. The V gene's germline CDR1 is SGHNT and CDR2 YENEEA. V gave up 7 bases and J gave up 4 bases, with 5 bases separating them. CDR3 length equals 11 residues. The CDR3 DNA sequence: TGTGCCAGCAAGGGTTACAATGAGCAGTTCTTC. This sequence encodes CASKGYNEQFF.

This chain connects TRBV7-3 to TRBJ2-1; TRBD2 matches at 14 bases. The CDR3 covers 16 residues. The V and J ends lost 4 bases and 9 bases, in that order; junction bases with no gene match: 8. Germline values: CDR1 SGHTA, CDR2 FQGTGA. The CDR3 DNA reads as TGTGCCAGCAGCTCAAAGACTAGCGGGGGGGCCAGTGAGCAGTTCTTC. It yields the protein CASSSKTSGGASEQFF.

This clone counts as medium-sized. The genes are TRBV7-8 and TRBJ1-4, with TRBD1 as a possible D gene (5 bases). Trimming left V 2 bases short and J 0 bases short, with 22 bases between. The germline gives CDR1 SGHVS, CDR2 FQNEAQ. The CDR3 sequence is 20 residues long. The CDR3 nucleotides read TGTGCCAGCAGCTTACCAGGCGCGGGGCTTGGTGTTGCAACTAATGAAAAACTGTTTTTT. Its translation: CASSLPGAGLGVATNEKLFF. The full variable domain, with the rest looked up from reference TRBV7-8 and TRBJ1-4, is GAGVSQSPRYKVAKRGQDVALRCDPISGHVSLFWYQQALGQGPEFLTYFQNEAQLDKSGLPSDRFFAERPEGSVSTLKIQRTQQEDSAVYLCASSLPGAGLGVATNEKLFFGSGTQLSVL.

This clone was counted once. The chain is built from TRBV4-2 and TRBJ2-3, with 8 positions matching TRBD2. The CDR3 extends over 16 amino acids. Germline CDR1 LGHNA, CDR2 YNFKEQ. The J segment lost 1 base and the V segment lost 5 bases, leaving 8 bases of the junction unmatched. CDR3 sequence reads: CASSVYLAGGTDTQYF. In DNA, the CDR3 is TGTGCCAGCAGCGTCTATCTAGCGGGCGGCACAGATACGCAGTATTTT.

The chain is built from TRBV24-1 and TRBJ2-5, with D possibly being TRBD2 (6 bases). The CDR3 loop spans 13 amino acids. V lost 9 bases, J lost 2 bases, and 12 bases lay in between. Germline CDR1 and CDR2: KGHDR and SFDVKD. The CDR3, as DNA: TGTGCCACCCGGGGGACTGCACAAGAGACCCAGTACTTC. Protein: CATRGTAQETQYF.

This chain links TRBV7-8 with TRBJ1-2, with D possibly matching TRBD1 (5 bases). Between the trimmed V and J ends, which lost 3 bases and 4 bases, there was a span of 12 bases. From germline, CDR1 is SGHVS and CDR2 FQNEAQ. The CDR3 runs to 14 residues. The CDR3 nucleotides read TGTGCCAGCAGCTTTACCGACAGTACCTATGGCTACACCTTC. This codes for CASSFTDSTYGYTF.

The V call is TRBV2, the J call TRBJ2-1; 7 bases match TRBD2. The V and J ends lost 10 bases and 2 bases, in that order; junction bases with no gene match: 8. CDR3 length: 14 residues. Germline V CDR1 and CDR2: SNHLY, FYNNEI. CDR3 sequence (DNA): TGTGCCATCCAGGGCGGGAGAGCCTACAATGAGCAGTTCTTC. Encoded protein: CAIQGGRAYNEQFF.

The V and J genes are TRBV5-4 and TRBJ2-1; D call uncertain. The CDR3 covers 13 residues. CDR1 SGHNT and CDR2 YYREEE come from the germline V gene (reference sequence). V lost 0 bases, J lost 8 bases, and 9 bases lay in between. The CDR3 region is CASSLESSHEQFF. The CDR3 DNA reads TGTGCCAGCAGCTTGGAATCGTCTCATGAGCAGTTCTTC.

This clone showed up just once. The chain links TRBV10-3 to TRBJ1-1; D is uncertain. The V gene's germline CDR1 is ENHRY and CDR2 SYGVKD. Trimming removed 6 bases from V and 2 bases from J, with 13 bases in between. This CDR3 region has 14 residues. CDR3 coding DNA: TGTGCCATCAGGGAGATAACAGATAACACTGAAGCTTTCTTT. Translated, it gives CAIREITDNTEAFF.

V usage is TRBV5-5 and J usage is TRBJ1-6, with 10 bases matching TRBD1. With 4 bases clipped from V and 0 bases from J, the junction kept 7 bases outside the gene matches. The germline CDR1 and CDR2 sequences are SGHKS and YYEKEE (reference sequence). The CDR3 is 18 amino acids. The CDR3 protein is CASSAGTGVYSYNSPLHF. CDR3 nucleotide sequence: TGTGCCAGCAGCGCGGGGACAGGGGTTTACTCCTATAATTCACCCCTCCACTTT.

The V and J genes are TRBV28 and TRBJ1-6; no definite D call. This CDR3 region has 17 residues. V lost 6 bases and J lost 0, with 15 bases in between. The germline gives CDR1 MDHEN, CDR2 SYDVKM. This chain's CDR3 is CASSRIAGSSYNSPLHF. The CDR3, as DNA: TGTGCCAGCAGCCGTATTGCGGGCAGCTCCTATAATTCACCCCTCCACTTT.

The chain is built from TRBV7-2 and TRBJ1-2, with 8 nucleotides matching TRBD1. The CDR3 covers 15 residues. Trimming took 3 bases from V and 4 from J; bases not matched to a gene: 7. The V gene's germline CDR1 is SGHTA and CDR2 FQGNSA. CDR3 nucleotide sequence: TGTGCCAGCAGCTTTGGCTCAGGGGGCTTCTATGGCTACACCTTC. Its translation is CASSFGSGGFYGYTF. Complete variable domain (other parts from reference TRBV7-2 and TRBJ1-2): GAGVSQSPSNKVTEKGKDVELRCDPISGHTALYWYRQSLGQGLEFLIYFQGNSAPDKSGLPSDRFSAERTGGSVSTLTIQRTQQEDSAVYLCASSFGSGGFYGYTFGSGTRLTVV.

This clone was detected only a few times. The chain couples TRBV13 to TRBJ2-1; unclear D gene. Germline V CDR1 and CDR2: PRHDT, FYEKMQ (reference sequence). The CDR3 extends over 13 amino acids. V lost 2 bases and J lost 8, with 10 bases in between. This chain's CDR3 is CASSLTEWDEQFF. CDR3 bases: TGTGCCAGCAGCTTAACTGAGTGGGATGAGCAGTTCTTC.

This rearrangement joins TRBV28 to TRBJ2-3; D is ambiguous. This CDR3 has 14 amino acids. V was trimmed by 2 bases and J by 2 bases, leaving 8 bases between them. In germline, CDR1 is MDHEN, CDR2 SYDVKM. CDR3 in amino acids: CASSLDTDTDTQYF. The CDR3 nucleotides read TGTGCCAGCAGTTTAGACACAGACACAGATACGCAGTATTTT.

The J gene is TRBJ2-3, the V gene TRBV7-9; 12 nucleotides line up with TRBD1. V dropped 3 bases and J dropped 4; count of bases not matched to a gene: 2. This CDR3 contains 15 residues. Germline-derived CDR1 and CDR2 are SEHNR and FQNEAQ (reference sequence). The CDR3 region has the DNA TGTGCCAGCAGCTTTGGGACAGGGGGCGCAGATACGCAGTATTTT. This sequence encodes CASSFGTGGADTQYF.

The chain combines TRBV5-1 with TRBJ1-6, with 11 bases fitting TRBD1. Germline CDR1 SGHRS, CDR2 YFSETQ. The V segment lost 4 bases and the J segment 6 bases; nucleotides outside the gene matches: 6. CDR3 length equals 16 residues. As DNA, the CDR3 is TGCGCCAGCAGCCTACGGACAGGGGGCGTTAATTCACCCCTCCACTTT. This encodes CASSLRTGGVNSPLHF.

This chain joins TRBV6-4 and TRBJ2-1, with D perhaps being TRBD1 or TRBD2 (6 bases each). V dropped 5 bases and J dropped 4 bases, with 12 bases sitting between them. The CDR3 extends over 14 amino acids. Germline V lookup: CDR1 MRHNA, CDR2 SNTAGT. The CDR3 DNA sequence: TGTGCCAGCAGTATGGGGGGCGCTTACAATGAGCAGTTCTTC. Protein sequence: CASSMGGAYNEQFF.

The rearrangement links TRBV24-1 to TRBJ2-1, with D unclear. From germline, CDR1 is KGHDR and CDR2 SFDVKD. The CDR3 totals 16 residues. Trimming pared 4 bases from V and 0 bases from J, leaving 12 bases between. CDR3 amino acids: CATSDAQISSYNEQFF. In DNA, the CDR3 is TGTGCCACCAGTGACGCACAGATTTCCTCCTACAATGAGCAGTTCTTC.

The rearrangement uses TRBV2 and TRBJ1-5; weak D call: TRBD1 (5 bases). The CDR3 extends over 15 amino acids. Trimming removed 6 bases at V and 4 bases at J, with 16 bases between. The germline gives CDR1 SNHLY, CDR2 FYNNEI. Here the CDR3 DNA reads TGTGCCAGCAGATTATCGACAGATTTAAATCAGCCCCAGCATTTT. This gives the protein CASRLSTDLNQPQHF.

The gene calls are TRBV2 and TRBJ2-7; TRBD1 aligns across 9 bases. The CDR3 sequence is 14 residues long. The ends lost 5 bases at V and 3 bases at J; junction bases unmatched: 5. Germline lookup yields CDR1 SNHLY and CDR2 FYNNEI. In DNA form, the CDR3 reads TGTGCCAGCAGTACCTGGGGACAGGGCTACGAGCAGTACTTC. Translating gives CASSTWGQGYEQYF.